This T cell receptor beta chain was sequenced in a study of T-cell reconstitution after alpha-beta-depleted transplantation in children. TCRbeta library preparation incorporated unique molecular identifiers. TCRdb reanalysed the PCR reads using MiXCR and keeps one entry per CDR3 protein. The sample holds 200,000 to 250,000 distinct CDR3 sequences; roughly a tenth are singletons and the top ten take 25% to 30%. This clonotype has a count of ten or more. The antigen remains undetermined. V shed 8 bases, J shed 1 base, and the junction held 7 bases outside the gene matches. The CDR3 extends over 14 amino acids. Regarding the study as a whole: High day-60 TCRbeta diversity in some patients came from surviving recipient T cells and thymic progenitors. By one year post-transplant, T-cell counts and diversity largely arose from T cells that were newly produced. Reported findings indicate that, about two months after transplant, alpha-beta T cells came from several hundred expanded clones, which were derived from non-depleted graft cells.

The chain carries TRBV12-3 or TRBV12-4 and TRBJ2-7, with 8 nucleotides matching TRBD1. This sequence was found in a child younger than two with acute myeloid leukemia, due to receive a stem cell transplant. This specimen consisted of PBMCs, obtained before TCRalphabeta/CD19-depleted stem cell transplant. The CDR3 sequence: CASRPRTGSYEQYF. The CDR3, as DNA: TGTGCCAGCCGTCCAAGGACAGGGTCCTACGAGCAGTACTTC.